A selection of T cell receptor beta chains follows, all from one sample in a study of T cell responses to AZD1222 COVID-19 vaccine. This table comes from immunoSEQ multiplex PCR, and its TCRdb copy is limited to in-frame clones, with some not included. The sample has around 67,000 clones; around 80% are singletons. The material sequenced was peripheral blood, taken on day 0 of AZD1222 vaccination. Source of these receptors: an adult in good health. CDR3s include the opening cysteine and the closing phenylalanine or tryptophan. The D gene is left open where the match is weak. Rows may omit the clone size; those that give it use once, few, many or a size class.

d_call	cdr3_length	v_call	j_call	clone_size	cdr3_aa	cdr3_nt
-	12	TRBV21-1	TRBJ2-2	-	CATRRITGELFF	TGTGCCACCCGCCGGATCACCGGGGAGCTGTTTTTT
-	14	TRBV28	TRBJ2-7	few	CASSYEHVSYEQYF	TGTGCCAGCAGCTACGAACACGTCTCCTACGAGCAGTACTTC
-	13	TRBV28	TRBJ2-5	-	CASSLQTPQTQYF	TGTGCCAGCAGTTTACAGACCCCGCAGACCCAGTACTTC
-	15	TRBV9	TRBJ2-1	few	CASSVVEGRVGEQFF	TGTGCCAGCAGCGTAGTAGAGGGCAGAGTTGGTGAGCAGTTCTTC
TRBD2	17	TRBV29-1	TRBJ2-5	-	CSVEDLGTSAYQETQYF	TGCAGCGTTGAAGATCTAGGTACTAGCGCGTACCAAGAGACCCAGTACTTC
-	13	TRBV19	TRBJ2-3	-	CASSFAGRDTQYF	TGTGCCAGTAGTTTTGCGGGAAGAGATACGCAGTATTTT
-	16	TRBV7-2	TRBJ2-5	-	CASSSDPPRGWETQYF	TGTGCCAGCAGCTCTGATCCGCCGAGGGGCTGGGAGACCCAGTACTTC
TRBD1	14	TRBV7-9	TRBJ1-4	-	CASSDRTGAEKLFF	TGTGCCAGCAGCGACCGGACAGGGGCTGAAAAACTGTTTTTT
TRBD1	15	TRBV6-5	TRBJ1-1	-	CATQPTGPWDTEAFF	TGTGCCACCCAGCCGACAGGGCCGTGGGACACTGAAGCTTTCTTT
-	13	TRBV9	TRBJ2-7	-	CASSVAGQGEQYF	TGTGCCAGCAGCGTAGCGGGGCAGGGCGAGCAGTACTTC
-	15	TRBV28	TRBJ2-1	-	CASCSRRGLYNEQFF	TGTGCCAGCTGTAGCAGAAGGGGCCTATACAATGAGCAGTTCTTC
-	15	TRBV3-1/TRBV3-2	TRBJ1-2	-	CASSQVVQGRNGYTF	TGTGCCAGCAGCCAAGTCGTTCAGGGGAGGAATGGCTACACCTTC
-	12	TRBV5-1	TRBJ2-5	-	CASSVVQETQYF	TGCGCCAGCAGCGTAGTACAAGAGACCCAGTACTTC
TRBD1	15	TRBV5-1	TRBJ1-2	-	CASSPWTGSNYGYTF	TGCGCCAGCAGCCCCTGGACAGGGAGTAACTATGGCTACACCTTC
-	14	TRBV7-9	TRBJ1-1	-	CASSAGVPGTEAFF	TGTGCCAGCAGCGCAGGGGTTCCAGGGACTGAAGCTTTCTTT
-	14	TRBV27	TRBJ1-5	-	CASSPRTLNQPQHF	TGTGCCAGCAGTCCCCGGACCCTGAATCAGCCCCAGCATTTT
-	15	TRBV7-3	TRBJ1-2	-	CASSLNGAQAYGYTF	TGTGCCAGCAGCTTAAACGGGGCACAGGCCTATGGCTACACCTTC
TRBD2	16	TRBV7-3	TRBJ2-3	-	CASSLGASGRSDTQYF	TGTGCCAGCAGCCTAGGCGCTAGCGGGAGATCAGATACGCAGTATTTT
TRBD2	17	TRBV9	TRBJ2-1	few	CASSPRRAGGPGNEQFF	TGTGCCAGCAGCCCCCGTAGGGCGGGAGGGCCGGGCAATGAGCAGTTCTTC
-	12	TRBV28	TRBJ1-1	few	CASSSFVTSAFF	TGTGCCAGCAGTTCGTTTGTCACGTCGGCTTTCTTT
TRBD1	15	TRBV10-3	TRBJ1-5	-	CAISESGQGHQPQHF	TGTGCCATCAGTGAGTCGGGACAGGGGCACCAGCCCCAGCATTTT
TRBD2	18	TRBV15	TRBJ2-3	-	CATSGSRGGSGSGDTQYF	TGTGCCACCAGCGGCAGCAGGGGGGGTAGCGGGAGTGGGGATACGCAGTATTTT
-	13	TRBV4-3	TRBJ2-1	-	CASSPGHYNEQFF	TGCGCCAGCAGCCCCGGGCATTACAATGAGCAGTTCTTC
-	14	TRBV29-1	TRBJ2-3	once	CSVGRTLSTDTQYF	TGCAGCGTTGGGCGCACTCTCAGCACAGATACGCAGTATTTT
TRBD2	16	TRBV5-4	TRBJ2-2	few	CASSRGGQGDTGELFF	TGTGCCAGCAGTCGCGGGGGGCAAGGGGACACCGGGGAGCTGTTTTTT
-	15	TRBV2	TRBJ1-3	once	CASSEASGSGNTIYF	TGTGCCAGCAGTGAAGCATCAGGGTCTGGAAACACCATATATTTT
-	14	TRBV5-5	TRBJ2-7	-	CASSFSGSSYEQYF	TGTGCCAGCAGCTTCAGCGGCTCCTCCTACGAGCAGTACTTC
-	18	TRBV14	TRBJ2-2	-	CASSQGVLLAGNTGELFF	TGTGCCAGCAGCCAAGGTGTCTTGCTAGCTGGGAACACCGGGGAGCTGTTTTTT
TRBD1	15	TRBV18	TRBJ1-2	-	CASSPGDRARQGYTF	TGTGCCAGCTCACCGGGGGACAGGGCCAGGCAGGGCTACACCTTC
-	16	TRBV9	TRBJ1-3	-	CASSAVGSLSGNTIYF	TGTGCCAGCAGCGCCGTGGGATCCCTCTCTGGAAACACCATATATTTT
-	13	TRBV6-5	TRBJ1-1	-	CASSPRTNTEAFF	TGTGCCAGCAGCCCCCGGACGAACACTGAAGCTTTCTTT
TRBD2	18	TRBV7-9	TRBJ2-3	-	CASSPGGLAGGPPDTQYF	TGTGCCAGCAGCCCGGGGGGCCTAGCGGGGGGGCCCCCAGATACGCAGTATTTT
TRBD1	16	TRBV2	TRBJ1-2	-	CASSQTTGGWGYGYTF	TGTGCCAGCAGCCAGACCACAGGGGGATGGGGGTATGGCTACACCTTC
-	16	TRBV7-8	TRBJ2-2	-	CASSPIRGWDTGELFF	TGTGCCAGCAGCCCAATTCGGGGTTGGGACACCGGGGAGCTGTTTTTT
TRBD2	11	TRBV10-2	TRBJ2-3	-	CASWGGDTQYF	TGCGCCAGCTGGGGGGGAGATACGCAGTATTTT
-	16	TRBV27	TRBJ1-2	few	CASSFSQLVGIYGYTF	TGTGCCAGCAGTTTTAGCCAGTTGGTTGGGATCTATGGCTACACCTTC
-	17	TRBV5-1	TRBJ1-1	-	CASSLAATGTMNTEAFF	TGCGCCAGCAGCTTGGCCGCGACAGGAACTATGAACACTGAAGCTTTCTTT
-	15	TRBV6-6	TRBJ1-3	-	CASSPVSSSGNTIYF	TGTGCCAGCAGTCCTGTCTCGAGCTCTGGAAACACCATATATTTT
-	15	TRBV5-4	TRBJ1-1	-	CASTSVTQQGSRAFF	TGTGCCAGCACCTCGGTGACCCAACAGGGATCTCGAGCTTTCTTT
-	14	TRBV29-1	TRBJ1-4	-	CSVDSAGDREKLFF	TGCAGCGTTGATTCGGCAGGGGATAGGGAAAAACTGTTTTTT
-	14	TRBV7-2	TRBJ1-1	-	CASSFLTGRTEAFF	TGTGCCAGCAGCTTCCTAACAGGGCGGACTGAAGCTTTCTTT
TRBD1	14	TRBV11-3	TRBJ1-1	-	CASSSRGRDTEAFF	TGTGCCAGCAGCTCAAGGGGGCGTGACACTGAAGCTTTCTTT
TRBD1	13	TRBV12-3/TRBV12-4	TRBJ2-5	-	CASSPTGVETQYF	TGTGCCAGCAGTCCGACAGGGGTTGAGACCCAGTACTTC
-	13	TRBV30	TRBJ1-1	-	CAWREAHHTEAFF	TGTGCCTGGAGAGAGGCACACCACACTGAAGCTTTCTTT
TRBD1	15	TRBV5-1	TRBJ2-5	-	CASSSPGTGEETQYF	TGCGCCAGCAGCTCCCCCGGGACAGGGGAAGAGACCCAGTACTTC
TRBD1	13	TRBV7-2	TRBJ2-7	once	CASSRRGQREQYF	TGTGCCAGCAGCCGCAGGGGGCAGCGGGAGCAGTACTTC
-	17	TRBV7-9	TRBJ1-1	once	CASSFMRPGQMNTEAFF	TGTGCCAGCAGCTTCATGAGGCCAGGGCAGATGAACACTGAAGCTTTCTTT
TRBD1	14	TRBV7-9	TRBJ2-7	-	CASSPGTGEYEQYF	TGTGCCAGCAGCCCCGGGACAGGGGAGTACGAGCAGTACTTC
-	16	TRBV25-1	TRBJ2-7	once	CASSESFQGPTYEQYF	TGTGCCAGCAGTGAATCGTTCCAGGGGCCAACCTACGAGCAGTACTTC
-	12	TRBV2	TRBJ2-1	once	CASNQGWNEQFF	TGTGCCAGCAATCAGGGATGGAATGAGCAGTTCTTC
-	11	TRBV18	TRBJ2-7	-	CASSSSYEQYF	TGTGCCAGCTCAAGCTCCTACGAGCAGTACTTC
-	16	TRBV27	TRBJ1-1	-	CASSLRVTSVYTEAFF	TGTGCCAGCAGTTTACGGGTTACTTCAGTGTACACTGAAGCTTTCTTT
-	14	TRBV4-2	TRBJ1-4	-	CASSQDLTDEKLFF	TGTGCCAGCAGCCAAGATTTAACTGATGAAAAACTGTTTTTT
-	14	TRBV11-2	TRBJ1-2	-	CASSPNYGNGGYTF	TGTGCCAGCAGCCCTAACTACGGGAATGGGGGCTACACCTTC